This TCR beta chain was sequenced for a study of cytomegalovirus exposure and HLA in healthy donors. Germline values: CDR1 SGHNT, CDR2 YYREEE (reference sequence). Trimming took off 5 bases at V and 7 bases at J, with 20 bases between the two ends. This CDR3 region has 15 residues. PCR employed 60 Vbeta and 13 Jbeta primers. Some clones are missing from TCRdb's copy, which holds only in-frame ones; the method was immunoSEQ multiplex PCR. The sample table sets out about 55,000 clones. The clonotype comes from a man aged 50-60 years in good health and CMV-seropositive. Input material: PBMCs. This rearrangement joins TRBV5-4 to TRBJ2-3; D might be TRBD2 (6 bases). Here the CDR3 DNA reads TGTGCCAGCAGTTGGGACCGGGGGAAGGGGAATACGCAGTATTTT. Translating gives CASSWDRGKGNTQYF.